Each of the 13 T cell receptor beta chains below was sequenced from the same sample in a study of PD-1 blockade in mismatch repair-deficient tumors. Profiling relied on immunoSEQ multiplex PCR, and the TCRdb table lists in-frame clones only, not all of them. The sample shows under 95,000 clones, 70% to 90% of them seen only once. Sequencing used peripheral blood, obtained 44 weeks after starting pembrolizumab. The receptors originated from an adult with mismatch repair-deficient cancer.

The rearrangement links TRBV4-3 to TRBJ2-7, with a weak D call TRBD2 (6 bases). Trimming removed 3 bases from V and 1 base from J, with 10 bases in between. Germline loops: CDR1 LGHNA, CDR2 YSLEER. This CDR3 comprises 14 residues. CDR3: CASSQFSGSYEQYF. CDR3 bases: TGCGCCAGCAGCCAGTTTAGCGGTTCCTACGAGCAGTACTTC.

This clone was seen a single time. The V call is TRBV6-1, the J call TRBJ2-1; TRBD1 might be the D (5 bases). V was shortened by 7 bases and J by 0 bases, with 10 bases between the two germline ends. This CDR3 comprises 14 residues. Germline V gene data show CDR1 as MNHNS and CDR2 as SASEGT. CDR3 sequence: CASNDRYSYNEQFF. As DNA, the CDR3 is TGTGCCAGCAACGACAGATACTCCTACAATGAGCAGTTCTTC.

The chain employs TRBV19 and TRBJ2-3, with 7 bases matching TRBD2. This CDR3 spans 13 amino acids. Germline loops: CDR1 LNHDA, CDR2 SQIVND (reference sequence). Trimming at V came to 7 bases and at J to 5 bases, leaving 6 bases not matched to a gene. The DNA of the CDR3 is TGTGCCAGTATCGGGAGGAAAGAAGATACGCAGTATTTT. It translates to CASIGRKEDTQYF. The full variable domain, rest sourced from reference TRBV19 and TRBJ2-3, is DGGITQSPKYLFRKEGQNVTLSCEQNLNHDAMYWYRQDPGQGLRLIYYSQIVNDFQKGDIAEGYSVSREKKESFPLTVTSAQKNPTAFYLCASIGRKEDTQYFGPGTRLTVL.

The chain couples TRBV6-6 to TRBJ2-3, with 9 bases lining up with TRBD2. The CDR3 length is 15 residues. Germline V CDR1 and CDR2: MNHNY, SVGAGI (reference sequence). J lost 6 bases, V lost 2 bases, and 6 bases had no gene match. The DNA of the CDR3 is TGTGCCAGCAGTTACGGGACTAGCTATGCCGATACGCAGTATTTT. Translated, it gives CASSYGTSYADTQYF.

The chain couples TRBV18 to TRBJ1-4; 9 bases are shared with TRBD1. This CDR3 region has 16 residues. Germline loops: CDR1 KGHSH, CDR2 LQKENI. J gave up 6 bases and V 4 bases, and 9 bases lay outside the gene matches. The DNA of the CDR3 is TGTGCCAGCTCACTCACACCTGGGGACAGGGATGAAAAACTGTTTTTT. This gives the protein CASSLTPGDRDEKLFF.

The gene calls are TRBV9 and TRBJ1-1; no clear D. Germline V gene lookup returns CDR1 SGDLS and CDR2 YYNGEE. The germline V and J ends were trimmed by 1 base and 6 bases, with 10 bases remaining between them. The CDR3 spans 13 residues. The CDR3 loop reads CASSVSVFSEAFF. DNA for the CDR3: TGTGCCAGCAGCGTATCTGTTTTCTCTGAAGCTTTCTTT.

V and J are TRBV13 and TRBJ2-2; perhaps TRBD1 as D (5 bases). This CDR3 comprises 15 residues. CDR1 and CDR2 from the germline V gene are PRHDT and FYEKMQ (reference sequence). Trimming pared 5 bases from V and 4 bases from J, leaving 14 bases between. CDR3 nucleotide sequence: TGTGCCAGCAGCCTCAGGACACAGCCCACCGGGGAGCTGTTTTTT. Its protein is CASSLRTQPTGELFF.

The rearrangement links TRBV19 to TRBJ1-1; D is unclear. Trimming took off 4 bases at V and 7 bases at J, with 22 bases between the two ends. Germline lookup yields CDR1 LNHDA and CDR2 SQIVND (reference sequence). This CDR3 contains 16 residues. As DNA, the CDR3 is TGTGCCAGTAGTACCTCCCCGGGTACGAACACTCGTGAAGCTTTCTTT. Translation gives CASSTSPGTNTREAFF.

The chain carries TRBV10-2 and TRBJ1-2; 8 bases are a match to TRBD1. The CDR3 totals 15 residues. CDR1 and CDR2 from the germline V gene are WSHSY and SAAADI. The junction had 6 bases not matched to a gene; V was cut back by 3 bases and J by 3 bases. The CDR3 bases are TGCGCCAGCAGTGACCTGACAGGGGAGTACTATGGCTACACCTTC. It yields the protein CASSDLTGEYYGYTF.

V is TRBV29-1 and J is TRBJ1-1; no firm D call. This CDR3 is 15 amino acids long. Germline CDR1 is SQVTM and CDR2 is ANQGSEA. With 4 bases removed from V and 1 base from J, the gap between germline ends came to 16 bases. CDR3 sequence reads: CSVAPRRVSNTEAFF. The CDR3, as DNA: TGCAGCGTTGCTCCCCGACGGGTATCGAACACTGAAGCTTTCTTT. Drawing the rest from reference TRBV29-1 and TRBJ1-1, the complete variable domain is SAVISQKPSRDICQRGTSLTIQCQVDSQVTMMFWYRQQPGQSLTLIATANQGSEATYESGFVIDKFPISRPNLTFSTLTVSNMSPEDSSIYLCSVAPRRVSNTEAFFGQGTRLTVV.

There are a few counts of this clone. The CDR3 here is CASKDRFGYQPQHF. The CDR3 nucleotides are TGTGCCAGTAAGGACAGGTTCGGATATCAGCCCCAGCATTTT. The chain links TRBV19 to TRBJ1-5; 7 bases line up with TRBD1. Germline trimming cut 7 bases from V and 5 bases from J; bases unmatched to any gene: 8. Germline CDR1 reads LNHDA; CDR2 reads SQIVND (reference sequence). CDR3 length: 14 amino acids.

This clone was recorded only once. The chain couples TRBV5-4 to TRBJ1-2; 8 bases line up with TRBD1. Germline assignment: CDR1 SGHNT and CDR2 YYREEE (reference sequence). Trimming removed 4 bases from V and 6 bases from J; junction bases left unmatched: 11. The CDR3 runs to 15 residues. In nucleotides, the CDR3 is TGTGCCAGCAGCCACCCCGACAGGGGATTTAATGGCTACACCTTC. Translating gives CASSHPDRGFNGYTF.

The chain joins TRBV10-3 to TRBJ2-2; no clear D. Trimming left V 1 base short and J 1 base short, with 7 bases between. CDR3 length: 15 residues. CDR1 and CDR2 from the germline V gene are ENHRY and SYGVKD. CDR3 amino acids: CAISEWQENTGELFF. The CDR3 DNA sequence: TGTGCCATCAGTGAGTGGCAGGAGAACACCGGGGAGCTGTTTTTT.